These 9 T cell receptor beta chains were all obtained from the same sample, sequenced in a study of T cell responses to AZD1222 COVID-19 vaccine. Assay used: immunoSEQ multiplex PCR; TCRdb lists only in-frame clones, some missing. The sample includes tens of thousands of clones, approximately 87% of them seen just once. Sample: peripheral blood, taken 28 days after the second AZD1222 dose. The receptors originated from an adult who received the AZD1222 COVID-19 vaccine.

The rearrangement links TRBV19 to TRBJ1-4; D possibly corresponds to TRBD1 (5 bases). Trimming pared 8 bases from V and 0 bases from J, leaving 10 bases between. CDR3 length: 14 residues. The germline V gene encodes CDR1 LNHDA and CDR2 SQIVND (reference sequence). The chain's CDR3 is CASGGTATNEKLFF. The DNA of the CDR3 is TGTGCCAGTGGCGGGACTGCAACTAATGAAAAACTGTTTTTT.

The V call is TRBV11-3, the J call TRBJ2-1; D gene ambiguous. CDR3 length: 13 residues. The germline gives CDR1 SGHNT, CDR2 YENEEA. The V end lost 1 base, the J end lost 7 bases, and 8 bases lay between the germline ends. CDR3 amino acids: CASSLGVGNEQFF. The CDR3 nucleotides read TGTGCCAGCAGCTTAGGGGTCGGGAATGAGCAGTTCTTC.

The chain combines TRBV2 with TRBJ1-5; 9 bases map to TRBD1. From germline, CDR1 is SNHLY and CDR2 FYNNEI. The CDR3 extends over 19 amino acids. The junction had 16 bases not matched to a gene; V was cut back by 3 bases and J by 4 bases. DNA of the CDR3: TGTGCCAGCAGTGAGGGCGCACAGGGGGCGGATCAATGGAATCAGCCCCAGCATTTT. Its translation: CASSEGAQGADQWNQPQHF.

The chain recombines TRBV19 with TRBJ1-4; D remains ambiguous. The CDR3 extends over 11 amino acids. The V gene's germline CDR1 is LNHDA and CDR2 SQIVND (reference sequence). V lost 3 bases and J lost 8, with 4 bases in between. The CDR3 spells CASSIDEKLFF. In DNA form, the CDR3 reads TGTGCCAGTAGTATCGACGAAAAACTGTTTTTT.

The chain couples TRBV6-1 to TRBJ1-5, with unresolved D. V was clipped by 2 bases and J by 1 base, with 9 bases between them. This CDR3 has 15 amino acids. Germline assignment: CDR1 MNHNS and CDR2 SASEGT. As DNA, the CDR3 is TGTGCCAGCAGTGAAAACCCTATAAGCAATCAGCCCCAGCATTTT. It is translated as CASSENPISNQPQHF.

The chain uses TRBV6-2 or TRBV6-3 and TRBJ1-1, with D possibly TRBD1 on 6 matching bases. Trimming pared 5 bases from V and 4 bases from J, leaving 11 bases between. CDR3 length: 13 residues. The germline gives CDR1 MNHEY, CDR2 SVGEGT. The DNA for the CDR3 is TGTGCCAGCAGTCCGGGACAACTCACTGAAGCTTTCTTT. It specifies CASSPGQLTEAFF.

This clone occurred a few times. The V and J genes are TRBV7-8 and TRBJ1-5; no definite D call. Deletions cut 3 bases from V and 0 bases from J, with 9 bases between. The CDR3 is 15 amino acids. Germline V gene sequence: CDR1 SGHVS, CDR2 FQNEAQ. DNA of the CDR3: TGTGCCAGCAGCTTCGGAGTTTATAGCAATCAGCCCCAGCATTTT. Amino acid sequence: CASSFGVYSNQPQHF.

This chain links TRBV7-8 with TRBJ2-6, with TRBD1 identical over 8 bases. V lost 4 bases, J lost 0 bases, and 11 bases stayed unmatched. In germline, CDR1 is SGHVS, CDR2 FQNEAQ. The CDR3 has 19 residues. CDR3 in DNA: TGTGCCAGCAGCTCCAGTCCGGGACAGGTCTACTCTGGGGCCAACGTCCTGACTTTC. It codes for CASSSSPGQVYSGANVLTF.

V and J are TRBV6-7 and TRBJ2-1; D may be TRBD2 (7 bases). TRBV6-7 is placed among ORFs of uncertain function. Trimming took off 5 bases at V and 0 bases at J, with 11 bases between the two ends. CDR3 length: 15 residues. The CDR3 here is CASSRRGASYNEQFF. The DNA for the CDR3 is TGTGCCAGCAGTCGTCGGGGGGCCTCCTACAATGAGCAGTTCTTC.